The sequence of this T cell receptor beta chain was determined in a study of T-cell reconstitution after alpha-beta-depleted transplantation in children. V gave up 6 bases and J gave up 0 bases; unmatched junction bases: 5. The CDR3 covers 17 residues. Preparing the TCRbeta library involved the use of unique molecular identifiers. TCRdb reprocessed the PCR reads with MiXCR, giving one entry per CDR3 protein. The profile shows hundreds of thousands of distinct CDR3 sequences, 16% of them singletons. This clonotype occurred a few times. The receptor comes from a male patient between 10 and 17 years old who had a stem cell transplant for acute lymphoblastic leukemia, so the T cells may come from the graft donor. The sample was PBMCs, mostly from graft donor cells, taken 360 days after TCRalphabeta/CD19-depleted stem cell transplant. This chain uses TRBV12-3 or TRBV12-4 with TRBJ2-6; 10 bases map to TRBD1. The CDR3 nucleotides read TGTGCCAGCAGGCCGACAGGGGGCGCCTCTGGGGCCAACGTCCTGACTTTC. It translates to CASRPTGGASGANVLTF.